The clone carrying this T cell receptor (beta chain) was counted only a few times. What it binds is unknown. Attachment of unique molecular identifiers to individual cDNA molecules was performed. Via MiXCR, TCRdb re-called the 5' RACE reads, giving one row per CDR3 protein. The sample consists of around 66,000 distinct CDR3 sequences, less than 15% of them appearing once. CDR1 SGHVS and CDR2 FNYEAQ come from the germline V gene. The CDR3 consists of 18 residues. V shed 5 bases and J 2 bases; nucleotides not matched to a gene: 15. This sample is drawn from a study of early T cells in non-severe SARS-CoV-2 infection. Across the study: RNA in bulk from unsorted whole blood was sequenced, and chains were unpaired.

General study findings and limits: VDJdb matching, biased toward anti-spike CD8 responses, missed private and CD4 specificities.

The sequenced sample consisted of whole blood. The TCR comes from an adult who was a healthcare worker with PCR-confirmed SARS-CoV-2 infection or an uninfected control (not recorded which). The chain has TRBV7-6 and TRBJ2-3, with TRBD1 matching 8 bases. Here the CDR3 reads CASSLKTPTGGLTDTQYF. CDR3 nucleotides: TGTGCCAGCAGCCTTAAAACTCCCACAGGGGGTCTCACAGATACGCAGTATTTT.